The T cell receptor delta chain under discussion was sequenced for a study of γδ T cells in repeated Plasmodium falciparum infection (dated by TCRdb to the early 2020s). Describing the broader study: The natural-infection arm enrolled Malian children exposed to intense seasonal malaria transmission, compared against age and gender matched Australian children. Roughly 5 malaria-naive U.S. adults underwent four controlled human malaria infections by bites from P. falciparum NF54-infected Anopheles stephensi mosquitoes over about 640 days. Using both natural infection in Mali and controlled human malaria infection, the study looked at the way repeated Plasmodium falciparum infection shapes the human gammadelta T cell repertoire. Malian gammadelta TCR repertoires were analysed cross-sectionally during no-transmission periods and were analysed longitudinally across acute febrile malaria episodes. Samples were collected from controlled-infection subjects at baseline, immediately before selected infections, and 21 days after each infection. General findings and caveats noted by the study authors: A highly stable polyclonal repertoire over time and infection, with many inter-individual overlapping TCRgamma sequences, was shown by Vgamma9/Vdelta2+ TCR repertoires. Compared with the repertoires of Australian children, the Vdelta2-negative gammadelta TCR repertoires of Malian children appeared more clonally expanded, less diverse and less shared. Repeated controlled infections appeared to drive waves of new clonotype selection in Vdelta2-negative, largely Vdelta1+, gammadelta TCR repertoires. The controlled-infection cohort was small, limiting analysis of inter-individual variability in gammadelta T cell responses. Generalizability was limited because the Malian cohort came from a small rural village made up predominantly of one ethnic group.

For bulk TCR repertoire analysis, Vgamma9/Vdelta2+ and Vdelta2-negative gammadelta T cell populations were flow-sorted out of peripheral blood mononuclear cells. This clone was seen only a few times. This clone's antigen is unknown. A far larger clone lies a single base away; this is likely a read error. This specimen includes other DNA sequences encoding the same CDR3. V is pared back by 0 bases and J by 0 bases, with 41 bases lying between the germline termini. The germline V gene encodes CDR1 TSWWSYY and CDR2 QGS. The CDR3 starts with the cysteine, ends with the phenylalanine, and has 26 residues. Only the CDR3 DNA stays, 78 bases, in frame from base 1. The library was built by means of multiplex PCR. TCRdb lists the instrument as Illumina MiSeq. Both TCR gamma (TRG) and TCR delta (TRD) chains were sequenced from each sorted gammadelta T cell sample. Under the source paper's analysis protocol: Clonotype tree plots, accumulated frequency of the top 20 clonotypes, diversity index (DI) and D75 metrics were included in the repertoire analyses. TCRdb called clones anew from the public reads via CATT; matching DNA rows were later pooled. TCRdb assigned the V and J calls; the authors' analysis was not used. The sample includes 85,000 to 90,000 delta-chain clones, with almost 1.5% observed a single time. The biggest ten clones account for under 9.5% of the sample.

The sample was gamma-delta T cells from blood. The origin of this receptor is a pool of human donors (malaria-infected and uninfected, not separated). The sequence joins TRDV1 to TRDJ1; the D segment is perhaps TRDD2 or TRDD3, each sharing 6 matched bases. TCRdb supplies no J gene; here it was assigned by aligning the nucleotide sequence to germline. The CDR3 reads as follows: CALGELGRGLPTPWGRNLMYTDKLIF. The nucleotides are TGTGCTCTTGGGGAACTGGGGAGGGGCCTTCCCACGCCCTGGGGAAGAAACCTGATGTACACCGATAAACTCATCTTT.